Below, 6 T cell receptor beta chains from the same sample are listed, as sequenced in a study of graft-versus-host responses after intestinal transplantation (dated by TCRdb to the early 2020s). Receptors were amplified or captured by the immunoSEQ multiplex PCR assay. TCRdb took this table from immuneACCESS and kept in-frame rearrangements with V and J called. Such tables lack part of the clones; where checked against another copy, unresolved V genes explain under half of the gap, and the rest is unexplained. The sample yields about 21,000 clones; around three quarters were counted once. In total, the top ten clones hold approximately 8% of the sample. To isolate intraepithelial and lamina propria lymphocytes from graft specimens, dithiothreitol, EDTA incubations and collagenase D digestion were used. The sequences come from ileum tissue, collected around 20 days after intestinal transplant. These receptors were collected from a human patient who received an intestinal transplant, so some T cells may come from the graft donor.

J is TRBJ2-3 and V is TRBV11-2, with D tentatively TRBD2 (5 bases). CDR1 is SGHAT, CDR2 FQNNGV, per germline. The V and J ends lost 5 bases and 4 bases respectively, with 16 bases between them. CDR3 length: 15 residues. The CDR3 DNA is TGTGCCAGCAGCCCCCGGACTGGGTACGCAGATACGCAGTATTTT. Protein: CASSPRTGYADTQYF.

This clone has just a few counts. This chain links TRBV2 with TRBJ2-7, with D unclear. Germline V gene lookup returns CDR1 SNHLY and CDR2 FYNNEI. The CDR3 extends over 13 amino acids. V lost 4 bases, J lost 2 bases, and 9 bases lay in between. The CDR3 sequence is CASSVSVAYEQYF. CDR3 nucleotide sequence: TGTGCCAGCAGTGTATCGGTGGCCTACGAGCAGTACTTC.

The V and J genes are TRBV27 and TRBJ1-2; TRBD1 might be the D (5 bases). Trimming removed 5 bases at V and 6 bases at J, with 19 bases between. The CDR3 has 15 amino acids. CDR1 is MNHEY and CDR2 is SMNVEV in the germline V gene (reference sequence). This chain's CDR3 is CASSLSRGSFDGYTF. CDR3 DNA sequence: TGTGCCAGCAGTCTAAGTAGGGGCAGTTTCGATGGCTACACCTTC.

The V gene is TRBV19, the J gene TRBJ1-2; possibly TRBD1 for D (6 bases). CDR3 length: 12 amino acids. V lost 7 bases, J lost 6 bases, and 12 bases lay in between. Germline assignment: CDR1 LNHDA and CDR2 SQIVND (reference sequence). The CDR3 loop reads CASKATGHGYTF. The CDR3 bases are TGTGCCAGTAAGGCAACAGGGCATGGCTACACCTTC.

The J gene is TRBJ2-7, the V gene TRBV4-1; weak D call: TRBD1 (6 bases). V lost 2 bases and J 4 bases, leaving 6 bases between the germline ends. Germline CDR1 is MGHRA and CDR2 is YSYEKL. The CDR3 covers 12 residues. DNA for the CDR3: TGCGCCAGCAGCCAAACAGGGTACGAGCAGTACTTC. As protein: CASSQTGYEQYF.

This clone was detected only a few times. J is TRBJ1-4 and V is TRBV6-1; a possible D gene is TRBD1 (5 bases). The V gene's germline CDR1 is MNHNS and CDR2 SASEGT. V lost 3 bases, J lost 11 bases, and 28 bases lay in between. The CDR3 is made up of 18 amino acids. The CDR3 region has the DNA TGTGCCAGCAGTGATATCAGGGCGCGGTTCCCTTTTGAAGGGAAACTGTTTTTT. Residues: CASSDIRARFPFEGKLFF.